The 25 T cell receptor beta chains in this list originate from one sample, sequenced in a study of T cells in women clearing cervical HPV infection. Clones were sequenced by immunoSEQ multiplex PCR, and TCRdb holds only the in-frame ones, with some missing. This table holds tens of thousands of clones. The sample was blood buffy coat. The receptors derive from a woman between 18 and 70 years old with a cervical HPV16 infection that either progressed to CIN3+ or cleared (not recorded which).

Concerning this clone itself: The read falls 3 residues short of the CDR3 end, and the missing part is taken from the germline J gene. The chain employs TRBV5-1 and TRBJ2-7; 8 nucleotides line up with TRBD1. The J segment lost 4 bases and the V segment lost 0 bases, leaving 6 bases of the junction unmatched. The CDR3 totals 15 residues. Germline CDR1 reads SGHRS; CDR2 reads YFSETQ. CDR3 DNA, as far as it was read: TGCGCCAGCAGCTTGGGTTCCAGGGGGCCATACGAG. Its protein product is CASSLGSRGPYE. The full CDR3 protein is CASSLGSRGPYEQYF.

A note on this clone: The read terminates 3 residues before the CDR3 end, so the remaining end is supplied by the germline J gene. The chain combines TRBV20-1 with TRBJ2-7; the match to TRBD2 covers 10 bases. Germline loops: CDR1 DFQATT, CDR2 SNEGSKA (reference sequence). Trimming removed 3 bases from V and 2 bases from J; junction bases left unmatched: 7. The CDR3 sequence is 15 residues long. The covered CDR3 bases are TGCAGTGCTAGGTTCGCTAGCGGGAGTCCCTACGAG. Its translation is CSARFASGSPYE. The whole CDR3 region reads CSARFASGSPYEQYF.

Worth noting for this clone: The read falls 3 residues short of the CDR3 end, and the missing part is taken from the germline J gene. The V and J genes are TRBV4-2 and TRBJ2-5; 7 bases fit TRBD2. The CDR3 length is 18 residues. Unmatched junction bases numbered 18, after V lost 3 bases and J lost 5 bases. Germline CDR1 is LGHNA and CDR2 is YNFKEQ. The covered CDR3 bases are TGTGCCAGCAGCCAGGGGGGGATAATGAGGAAACTAGTTGAGACC. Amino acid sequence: CASSQGGIMRKLVET. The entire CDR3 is CASSQGGIMRKLVETQYF.

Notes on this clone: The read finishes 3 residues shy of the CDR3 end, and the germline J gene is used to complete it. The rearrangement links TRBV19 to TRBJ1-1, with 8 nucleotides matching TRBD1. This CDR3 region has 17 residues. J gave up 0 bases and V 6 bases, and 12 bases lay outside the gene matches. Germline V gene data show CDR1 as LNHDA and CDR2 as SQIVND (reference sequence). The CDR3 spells CASRDPERQGLNTEAFF. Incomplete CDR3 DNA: TGTGCCAGTAGGGACCCAGAGCGACAGGGGTTGAACACTGAA.

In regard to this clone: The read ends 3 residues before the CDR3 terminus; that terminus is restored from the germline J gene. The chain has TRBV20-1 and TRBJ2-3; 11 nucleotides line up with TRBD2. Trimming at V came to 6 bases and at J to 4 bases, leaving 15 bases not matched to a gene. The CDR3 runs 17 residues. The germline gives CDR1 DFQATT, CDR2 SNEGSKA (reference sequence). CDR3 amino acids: CSAAASGGPKFSDTQYF. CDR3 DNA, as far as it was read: TGCAGTGCCGCAGCTAGCGGGGGGCCGAAATTTTCAGATACG.

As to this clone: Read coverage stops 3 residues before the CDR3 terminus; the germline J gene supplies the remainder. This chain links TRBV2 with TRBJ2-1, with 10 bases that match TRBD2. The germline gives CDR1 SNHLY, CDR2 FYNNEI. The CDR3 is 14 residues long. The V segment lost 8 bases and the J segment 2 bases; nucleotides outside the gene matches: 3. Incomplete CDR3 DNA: TGTGCCAGCTGCGGACTAGCGGCCTACAATGAG. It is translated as CASCGLAAYNE. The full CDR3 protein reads CASCGLAAYNEQFF.

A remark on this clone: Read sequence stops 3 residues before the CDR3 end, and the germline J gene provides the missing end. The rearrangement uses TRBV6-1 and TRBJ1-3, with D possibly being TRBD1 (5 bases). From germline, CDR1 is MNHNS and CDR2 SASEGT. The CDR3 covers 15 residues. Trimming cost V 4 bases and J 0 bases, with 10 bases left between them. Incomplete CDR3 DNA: TGTGCCAGCAGTGTCGACAGAACCTCTGGAAACACC. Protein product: CASSVDRTSGNT. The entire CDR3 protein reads CASSVDRTSGNTIYF.

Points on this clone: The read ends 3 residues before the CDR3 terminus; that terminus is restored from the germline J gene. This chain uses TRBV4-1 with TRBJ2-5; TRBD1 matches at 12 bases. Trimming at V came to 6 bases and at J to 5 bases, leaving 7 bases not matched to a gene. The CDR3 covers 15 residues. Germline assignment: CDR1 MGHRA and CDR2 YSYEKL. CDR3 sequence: CASRTGTGGEETQYF. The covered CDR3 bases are TGCGCCAGCAGAACGGGGACAGGGGGCGAGGAGACC.

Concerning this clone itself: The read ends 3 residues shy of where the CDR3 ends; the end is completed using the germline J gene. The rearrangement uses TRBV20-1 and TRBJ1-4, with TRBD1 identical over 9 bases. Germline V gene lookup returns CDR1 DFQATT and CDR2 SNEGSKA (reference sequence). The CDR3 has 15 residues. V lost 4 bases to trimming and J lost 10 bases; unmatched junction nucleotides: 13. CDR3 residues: CSATTPNRGLGKLFF. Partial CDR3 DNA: TGCAGTGCTACGACCCCGAACAGGGGGCTAGGAAAA.

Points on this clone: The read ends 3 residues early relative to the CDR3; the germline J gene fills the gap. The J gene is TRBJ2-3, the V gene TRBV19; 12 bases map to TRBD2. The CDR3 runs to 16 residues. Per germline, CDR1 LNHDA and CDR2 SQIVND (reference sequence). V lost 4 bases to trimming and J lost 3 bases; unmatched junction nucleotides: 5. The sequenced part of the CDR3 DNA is TGTGCCAGTAGTACCAGGACTAGCGGGACTACAGATACG. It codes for CASSTRTSGTTDT. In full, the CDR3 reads CASSTRTSGTTDTQYF.

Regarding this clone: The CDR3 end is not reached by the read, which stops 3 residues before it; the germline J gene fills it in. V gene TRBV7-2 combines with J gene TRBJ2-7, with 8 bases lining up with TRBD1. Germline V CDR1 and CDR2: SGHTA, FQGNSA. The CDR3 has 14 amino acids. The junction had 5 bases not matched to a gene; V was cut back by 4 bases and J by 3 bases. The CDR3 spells CASSSWTGNYEQYF. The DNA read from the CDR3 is TGTGCCAGCAGCTCCTGGACAGGGAACTACGAG.

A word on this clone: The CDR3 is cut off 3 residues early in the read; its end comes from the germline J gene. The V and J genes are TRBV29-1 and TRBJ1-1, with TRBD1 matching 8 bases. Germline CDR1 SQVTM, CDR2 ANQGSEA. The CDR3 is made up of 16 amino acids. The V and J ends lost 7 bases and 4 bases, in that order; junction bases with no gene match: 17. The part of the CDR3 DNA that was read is TGCAGCGCAAGACCCCCTCCCCAGGGGGCGATCACTGAA. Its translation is CSARPPPQGAITE. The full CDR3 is CSARPPPQGAITEAFF.

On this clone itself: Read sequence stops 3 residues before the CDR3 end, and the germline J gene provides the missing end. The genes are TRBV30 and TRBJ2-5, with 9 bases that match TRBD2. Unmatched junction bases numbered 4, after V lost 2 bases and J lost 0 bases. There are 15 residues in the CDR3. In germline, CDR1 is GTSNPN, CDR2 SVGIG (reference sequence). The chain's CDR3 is CAWSITSGYQETQYF. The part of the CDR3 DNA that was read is TGTGCCTGGAGTATAACTAGCGGGTACCAAGAGACC. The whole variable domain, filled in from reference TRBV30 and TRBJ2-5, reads SQTIHQWPATLVQPVGSPLSLECTVEGTSNPNLYWYRQAAGRGLQLLFYSVGIGQISSEVPQNLSASRPQDRQFILSSKKLLLSDSGFYLCAWSITSGYQETQYFGPGTRLLVL.

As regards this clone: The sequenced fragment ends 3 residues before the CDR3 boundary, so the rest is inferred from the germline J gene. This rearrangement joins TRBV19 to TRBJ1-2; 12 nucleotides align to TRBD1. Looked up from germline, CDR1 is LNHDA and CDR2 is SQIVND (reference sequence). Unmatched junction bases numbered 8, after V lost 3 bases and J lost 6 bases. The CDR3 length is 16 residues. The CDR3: CASSIKTGTGGHGYTF. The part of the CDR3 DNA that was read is TGTGCCAGTAGTATTAAAACCGGGACAGGGGGCCATGGC.

CDR3: CSAGTSGVGEQFF. Incomplete CDR3 DNA: TGCAGTGCGGGGACTAGCGGGGTGGGTGAG. The chain joins TRBV20-1 to TRBJ2-1; TRBD2 agrees at 13 bases. Sequencing ends 3 residues short of the CDR3 end; the germline J gene provides the rest. CDR1 is DFQATT and CDR2 is SNEGSKA in the germline V gene (reference sequence). This CDR3 has 13 amino acids. Losses at the gene ends were 6 bases for V and 9 bases for J; bases not matched to a gene: 5.

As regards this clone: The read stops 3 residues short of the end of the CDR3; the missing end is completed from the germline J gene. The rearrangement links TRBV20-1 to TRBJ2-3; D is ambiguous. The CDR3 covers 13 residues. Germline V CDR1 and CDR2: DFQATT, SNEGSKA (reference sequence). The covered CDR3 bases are TGCAGTGCGCGTCCCAATGGCGGAGAGACG. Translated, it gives CSARPNGGET. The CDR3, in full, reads CSARPNGGETQYF.

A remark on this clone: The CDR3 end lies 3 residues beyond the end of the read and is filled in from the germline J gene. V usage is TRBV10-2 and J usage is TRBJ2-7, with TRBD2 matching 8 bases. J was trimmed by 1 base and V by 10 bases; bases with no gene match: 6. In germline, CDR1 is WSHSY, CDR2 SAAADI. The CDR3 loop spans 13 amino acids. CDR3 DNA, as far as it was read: TGCGCCACCCGGGGGGGGGCATCCTACGAG. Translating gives CATRGGASYE. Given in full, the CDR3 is CATRGGASYEQYF.

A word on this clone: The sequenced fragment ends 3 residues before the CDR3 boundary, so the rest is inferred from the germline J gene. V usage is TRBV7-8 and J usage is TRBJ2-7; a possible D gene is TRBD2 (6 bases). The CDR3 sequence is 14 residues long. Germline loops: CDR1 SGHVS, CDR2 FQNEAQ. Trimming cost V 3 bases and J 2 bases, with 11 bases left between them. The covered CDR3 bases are TGTGCCAGCAGCTTGGGGGACTCCACCTACGAG. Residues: CASSLGDSTYE. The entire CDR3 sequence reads CASSLGDSTYEQYF.

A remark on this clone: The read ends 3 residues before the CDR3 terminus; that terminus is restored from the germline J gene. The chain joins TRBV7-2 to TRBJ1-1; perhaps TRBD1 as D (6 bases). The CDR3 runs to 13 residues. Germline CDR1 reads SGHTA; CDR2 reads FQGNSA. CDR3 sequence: CASSSHRVRGAFF. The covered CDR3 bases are TGTGCCAGCAGCTCCCACAGGGTCAGGGGA. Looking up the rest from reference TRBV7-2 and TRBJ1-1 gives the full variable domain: GAGVSQSPSNKVTEKGKDVELRCDPISGHTALYWYRQSLGQGLEFLIYFQGNSAPDKSGLPSDRFSAERTGGSVSTLTIQRTQQEDSAVYLCASSSHRVRGAFFGQGTRLTVV.

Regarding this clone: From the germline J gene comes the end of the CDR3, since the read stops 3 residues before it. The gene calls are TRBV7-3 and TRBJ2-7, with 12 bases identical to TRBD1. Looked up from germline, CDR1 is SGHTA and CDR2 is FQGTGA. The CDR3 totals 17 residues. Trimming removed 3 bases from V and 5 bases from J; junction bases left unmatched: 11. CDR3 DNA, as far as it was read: TGTGCCAGCAGCTTTGGACCAGCGGGACAGGGGGCCCACGAG. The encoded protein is CASSFGPAGQGAHE. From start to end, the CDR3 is CASSFGPAGQGAHEQYF.

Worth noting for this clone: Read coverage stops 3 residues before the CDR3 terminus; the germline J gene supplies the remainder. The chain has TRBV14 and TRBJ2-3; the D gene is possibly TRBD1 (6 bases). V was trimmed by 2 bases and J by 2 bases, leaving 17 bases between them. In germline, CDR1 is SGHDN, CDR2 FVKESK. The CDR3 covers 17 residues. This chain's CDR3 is CASSQSRDRRYTDTQYF. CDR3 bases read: TGTGCCAGCAGCCAATCACGTGACAGGCGTTACACAGATACG. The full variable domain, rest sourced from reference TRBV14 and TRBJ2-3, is EAGVTQFPSHSVIEKGQTVTLRCDPISGHDNLYWYRRVMGKEIKFLLHFVKESKQDESGMPNNRFLAERTGGTYSTLKVQPAELEDSGVYFCASSQSRDRRYTDTQYFGPGTRLTVL.

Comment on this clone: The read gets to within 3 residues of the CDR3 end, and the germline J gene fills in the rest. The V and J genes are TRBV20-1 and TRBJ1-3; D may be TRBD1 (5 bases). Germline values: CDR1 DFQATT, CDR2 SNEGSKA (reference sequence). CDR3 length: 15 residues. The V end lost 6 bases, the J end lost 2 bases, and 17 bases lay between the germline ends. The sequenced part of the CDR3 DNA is TGCAGTGCACTTTCTGGGAGGGGAACTGGAAACACC. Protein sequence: CSALSGRGTGNT. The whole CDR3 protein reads CSALSGRGTGNTIYF.

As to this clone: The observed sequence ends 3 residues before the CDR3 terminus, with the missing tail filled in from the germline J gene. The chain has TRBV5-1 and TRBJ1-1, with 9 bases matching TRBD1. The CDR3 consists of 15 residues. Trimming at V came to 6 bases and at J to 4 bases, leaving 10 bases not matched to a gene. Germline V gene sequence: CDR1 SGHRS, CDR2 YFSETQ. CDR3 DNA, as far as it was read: TGCGCCAGCACATGGGGGGGACAGGGCGGCACTGAA. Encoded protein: CASTWGGQGGTE. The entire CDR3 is CASTWGGQGGTEAFF.

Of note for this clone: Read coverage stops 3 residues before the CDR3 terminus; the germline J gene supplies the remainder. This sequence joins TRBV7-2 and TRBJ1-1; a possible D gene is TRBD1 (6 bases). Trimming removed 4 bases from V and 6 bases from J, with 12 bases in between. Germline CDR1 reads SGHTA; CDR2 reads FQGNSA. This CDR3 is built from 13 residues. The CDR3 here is CASSYLGAPEAFF. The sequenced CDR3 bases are TGTGCCAGCAGCTACTTGGGGGCCCCTGAA. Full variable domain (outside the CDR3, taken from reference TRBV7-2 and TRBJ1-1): GAGVSQSPSNKVTEKGKDVELRCDPISGHTALYWYRQSLGQGLEFLIYFQGNSAPDKSGLPSDRFSAERTGGSVSTLTIQRTQQEDSAVYLCASSYLGAPEAFFGQGTRLTVV.

CDR3 loop: CASSRWASSDNEQFF. The CDR3 DNA, read in part, is TGTGCCAGCAGTCGTTGGGCTAGCAGTGACAATGAG. This sequence joins TRBV6-2 or TRBV6-3 and TRBJ2-1; a possible D gene is TRBD2 (5 bases). The read stops 3 residues short of the end of the CDR3; the missing end is completed from the germline J gene. The CDR3 is 15 amino acids. The V end lost 5 bases, the J end lost 5 bases, and 16 bases lay between the germline ends. Germline values: CDR1 MNHEY, CDR2 SVGEGT.